These 20 T cell receptor beta chains were sequenced from one sample in a study of T-cell reconstitution after alpha-beta-depleted transplantation in children. Using unique molecular identifiers, the investigators prepared the TCRbeta library. TCRdb re-called the PCR reads through MiXCR, storing one row per CDR3 protein. This sample has a few hundred thousand distinct CDR3 sequences, with over 9% found just once. The sample consisted of PBMCs from the stem cell graft donor, taken from the stem cell graft. The receptors shown here come from a human donor who donated a stem cell graft to a child with acute lymphoblastic leukemia.

This chain connects TRBV7-9 to TRBJ2-1, with 7 positions matching TRBD2. Germline CDR1 and CDR2: SEHNR and FQNEAQ (reference sequence). V shed 5 bases, J shed 4 bases, and the junction held 8 bases outside the gene matches. The CDR3 length is 15 residues. The CDR3 loop is CASSPPASGYNEQFF. CDR3 nucleotides: TGTGCCAGCAGCCCCCCGGCTAGCGGATACAATGAGCAGTTCTTC.

The chain combines TRBV18 with TRBJ1-1, with D hard to call. V was cut by 3 bases and J by 4 bases, with 12 bases left in between. Germline CDR1 and CDR2: KGHSH and LQKENI. This CDR3 spans 14 amino acids. The CDR3 DNA reads as TGTGCCAGCTCACCGCGGCAGGACCTCACTGAAGCTTTCTTT. It codes for CASSPRQDLTEAFF. The whole variable domain, remainder taken from reference TRBV18 and TRBJ1-1, is NAGVMQNPRHLVRRRGQEARLRCSPMKGHSHVYWYRQLPEEGLKFMVYLQKENIIDESGMPKERFSAEFPKEGPSILRIQQVVRGDSAAYFCASSPRQDLTEAFFGQGTRLTVV.

In its sample, this clonotype was seen many times. The chain employs TRBV28 and TRBJ1-3, with D unresolved. The CDR3 loop spans 15 amino acids. Germline loops: CDR1 MDHEN, CDR2 SYDVKM. Deletions cut 5 bases from V and 0 bases from J, with 11 bases between. CDR3 DNA sequence: TGTGCCAGCAGTCCGCGACACCCCTCTGGAAACACCATATATTTT. Its protein is CASSPRHPSGNTIYF.

The chain has TRBV6-2 or TRBV6-3 and TRBJ2-2; D is undetermined. CDR1 MNHEY and CDR2 SVGEGT come from the germline V gene. V was shortened by 6 bases and J by 5 bases, with 13 bases between the two germline ends. This CDR3 has 14 residues. The CDR3 DNA follows: TGTGCCAGCAGGTGGAAACAGCGAACCGGGGAGCTGTTTTTT. This sequence encodes CASRWKQRTGELFF.

This clonotype came up a few times. As DNA, the CDR3 is TGTGCCAGCAGCCTTGGGGCGGGAGTATCCAATGAGCAGTTCTTC. It yields the protein CASSLGAGVSNEQFF. This rearrangement joins TRBV7-3 to TRBJ2-1, with 7 bases lining up with TRBD2. The length of the CDR3 is 15 residues. Trimming took 5 bases from V and 6 from J; bases not matched to a gene: 10. Germline V lookup: CDR1 SGHTA, CDR2 FQGTGA.

Many counts were recorded for this clonotype. The rearrangement links TRBV24-1 to TRBJ2-3, with D perhaps being TRBD1 or TRBD2 (5 bases each). CDR3 length: 17 amino acids. The V and J ends lost 3 bases and 0 bases respectively, with 15 bases between them. Germline assignment: CDR1 KGHDR and CDR2 SFDVKD. The CDR3 loop reads CATSDPQRGPSTDTQYF. The CDR3 region has the DNA TGTGCCACCAGTGATCCCCAGAGGGGTCCTAGCACAGATACGCAGTATTTT.

Only a few counts were recorded for this clonotype. The chain employs TRBV28 and TRBJ1-2; D gene ambiguous. Germline assignment: CDR1 MDHEN and CDR2 SYDVKM. V lost 4 bases, J lost 2 bases, and 5 bases lay in between. The CDR3 extends over 12 amino acids. CDR3 protein: CASSSPNYGYTF. DNA for the CDR3: TGTGCCAGCAGTTCCCCGAACTATGGCTACACCTTC.

The chain employs TRBV7-2 and TRBJ1-3; tentatively, D is TRBD1 (5 bases). The CDR3 covers 17 residues. Between the trimmed V and J ends, which lost 5 bases and 6 bases, there was a span of 23 bases. Germline values: CDR1 SGHTA, CDR2 FQGNSA. The CDR3 protein is CASSQRGRLWESNTIYF. CDR3 bases: TGTGCCAGCAGCCAGAGGGGCAGGCTCTGGGAGTCAAACACCATATATTTT.

This chain uses TRBV6-2 or TRBV6-3 with TRBJ2-2, with 13 bases fitting TRBD2. The germline CDR1 and CDR2 sequences are MNHEY and SVGEGT. J was trimmed by 0 bases and V by 2 bases; bases with no gene match: 6. The length of the CDR3 is 19 residues. The CDR3 loop reads CASSYGLAGVHANTGELFF. The CDR3 DNA follows: TGTGCCAGCAGTTACGGACTAGCGGGAGTGCATGCGAACACCGGGGAGCTGTTTTTT.

This clonotype has only a few counts. The V call is TRBV29-1, the J call TRBJ2-7, with 14 positions matching TRBD2. The CDR3 runs 14 residues. With V trimmed by 7 bases and J by 6 bases, 8 bases remained unmatched. The germline V gene has CDR1 SQVTM and CDR2 ANQGSEA. The CDR3 region is CSAGPGTSGGEQYF. The CDR3 nucleotides read TGCAGCGCTGGGCCCGGGACTAGCGGGGGCGAGCAGTACTTC.

The CDR3 bases are TGTGCCAGCAGCGTAGGCGGACTCGGGACAGATACGCAGTATTTT. The encoded protein is CASSVGGLGTDTQYF. This chain connects TRBV9 to TRBJ2-3; tentatively, D is TRBD2 (5 bases). Trimming pared 0 bases from V and 3 bases from J, leaving 11 bases between. Germline loops: CDR1 SGDLS, CDR2 YYNGEE. The CDR3 consists of 15 residues.

This clonotype was picked up a small number of times. CDR3 coding DNA: TGCAGTGCTACAGATCAGGCTGCATACGAGCAGTACTTC. It yields the protein CSATDQAAYEQYF. The V and J genes are TRBV20-1 and TRBJ2-7; the D is unclear. The CDR3 contains 13 residues. Trimming stripped 4 bases from V and 4 bases from J, with 14 bases between. CDR1 and CDR2 (germline): DFQATT, SNEGSKA (reference sequence).

The chain employs TRBV5-1 and TRBJ1-2; D unclear. This CDR3 has 14 amino acids. Trimming removed 2 bases at V and 0 bases at J, with 8 bases between. Germline CDR1 SGHRS, CDR2 YFSETQ. The CDR3 DNA sequence: TGCGCCAGCAGCTTATCCAATCCTAACTATGGCTACACCTTC. It is translated as CASSLSNPNYGYTF.

The CDR3 loop reads CASSQESGGAFYEQYF. Written as DNA, the CDR3 is TGTGCCAGCAGCCAAGAAAGTGGCGGGGCTTTCTACGAGCAGTACTTC. J is TRBJ2-7 and V is TRBV3-1; D is perhaps TRBD2 (6 bases). The CDR3 loop spans 16 amino acids. Trimming took off 0 bases at V and 3 bases at J, with 15 bases between the two ends. Per the germline V gene, CDR1 is LGHDT and CDR2 is YNNKEL (reference sequence).

This chain uses TRBV6-2 or TRBV6-3 with TRBJ1-1; D remains ambiguous. The CDR3 has 12 amino acids. Trimming pared 6 bases from V and 6 bases from J, leaving 11 bases between. CDR1 is MNHEY, CDR2 SVGEGT, per germline. This CDR3 is CASRYPGPEAFF. In DNA, the CDR3 is TGTGCCAGCAGGTACCCGGGTCCTGAAGCTTTCTTT.

In its sample, this clonotype was seen many times. V and J are TRBV7-9 and TRBJ2-3; TRBD1 or TRBD2 may be the D gene (6 bases each). The CDR3 sequence is 15 residues long. Trimming left V 5 bases short and J 0 bases short, with 12 bases between. Germline V gene lookup returns CDR1 SEHNR and CDR2 FQNEAQ (reference sequence). The CDR3 sequence is CASSGGTTSTDTQYF. The CDR3 DNA reads TGTGCCAGCAGCGGCGGGACAACTAGCACAGATACGCAGTATTTT.

This clonotype has just a few counts. The rearrangement uses TRBV4-1 and TRBJ1-5, with 7 bases lining up with TRBD1. V shed 0 bases and J 6 bases; nucleotides not matched to a gene: 5. The CDR3 consists of 15 residues. Germline V gives CDR1 MGHRA, CDR2 YSYEKL. The CDR3 region has the DNA TGCGCCAGCAGCCAAGATTCAGGGGGAAGTCAGCCCCAGCATTTT. Translating gives CASSQDSGGSQPQHF.

The chain is built from TRBV7-8 and TRBJ2-7; 7 positions agree with TRBD1. The CDR3 is 15 amino acids. Germline CDR1 SGHVS, CDR2 FQNEAQ. The J segment lost 4 bases and the V segment lost 5 bases, leaving 11 bases of the junction unmatched. The CDR3 reads CASSVGTDLSYEQYF. CDR3 bases: TGTGCCAGCAGCGTTGGGACAGATCTCTCTTACGAGCAGTACTTC.

This clonotype was detected ten times or more. The CDR3 nucleotides read TGCAGCTCTGGGGCCCCAGATACGCAGTATTTT. It is translated as CSSGAPDTQYF. J is TRBJ2-3 and V is TRBV29-1, with D perhaps TRBD1 (5 bases). The CDR3 length is 11 residues. Trimming removed 8 bases at V and 4 bases at J, with 10 bases between. The germline gives CDR1 SQVTM, CDR2 ANQGSEA.

The genes are TRBV27 and TRBJ2-2; 7 positions agree with TRBD1. The CDR3 runs 11 residues. J lost 6 bases, V lost 10 bases, and 2 bases had no gene match. Germline V gives CDR1 MNHEY, CDR2 SMNVEV (reference sequence). The CDR3: CAIGQAGELFF. As DNA, the CDR3 is TGTGCCATCGGACAGGCCGGGGAGCTGTTTTTT.